This T cell receptor (beta chain) derives from a study of technical replicates of blood from a handful of donors. Using immunoSEQ multiplex PCR, the repertoire was profiled, and TCRdb retains in-frame clones only, with some absent. The repertoire holds roughly 73,000 clones, with 93% as singletons. The receptor was isolated from a human donor in good health. The sample taken for sequencing was T cells isolated from PBMCs.

The CDR3 bases are TGCAGCGTTGACACAGGGGGGCATAATGAGCAGTTCTTC. Protein sequence: CSVDTGGHNEQFF. The chain joins TRBV29-1 to TRBJ2-1, with 8 bases aligning to TRBD1. The V gene's germline CDR1 is SQVTM and CDR2 ANQGSEA. J gave up 7 bases and V 3 bases, and 5 bases lay outside the gene matches. This CDR3 is built from 13 residues.